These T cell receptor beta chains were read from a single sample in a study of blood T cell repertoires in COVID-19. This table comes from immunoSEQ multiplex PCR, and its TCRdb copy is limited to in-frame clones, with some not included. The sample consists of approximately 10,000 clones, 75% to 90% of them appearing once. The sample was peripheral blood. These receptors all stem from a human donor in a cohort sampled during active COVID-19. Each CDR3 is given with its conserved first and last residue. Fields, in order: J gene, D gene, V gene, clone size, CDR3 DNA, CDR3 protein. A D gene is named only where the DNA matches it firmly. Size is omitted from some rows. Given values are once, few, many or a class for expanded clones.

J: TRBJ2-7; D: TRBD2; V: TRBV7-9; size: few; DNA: TGTGCCAGCAGCCGAAGTAGCGGGATTTCCTACGAGCAGTACTTC; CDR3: CASSRSSGISYEQYF
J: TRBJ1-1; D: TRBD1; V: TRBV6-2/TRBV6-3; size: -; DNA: TGTGCCAGCAGTTTGACAGGGCTGAGCACTGAAGCTTTCTTT; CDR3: CASSLTGLSTEAFF
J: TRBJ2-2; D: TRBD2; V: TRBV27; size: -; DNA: TGTGCCAGCAGTTTGTGGGGGACTAGCGGGAGTGGAGACACCGGGGAGCTGTTTTTT; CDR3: CASSLWGTSGSGDTGELFF
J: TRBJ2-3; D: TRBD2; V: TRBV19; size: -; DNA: TGTGCCAGTAGTATCTTGGCGGGAGGGAGCACAGATACGCAGTATTTT; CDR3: CASSILAGGSTDTQYF
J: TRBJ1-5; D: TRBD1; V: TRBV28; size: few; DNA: TGTGCCAGCAGTTCGTCGGGGACAGGGTATCAGCCCCAGCATTTT; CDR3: CASSSSGTGYQPQHF
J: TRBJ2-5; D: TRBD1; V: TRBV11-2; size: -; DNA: TGTGCCAGCAGCCCCCGGACAGGGAGCCCTTTGGAGACCCAGTACTTC; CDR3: CASSPRTGSPLETQYF
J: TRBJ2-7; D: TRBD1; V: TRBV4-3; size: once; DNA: TGCGCCAGCAGCCAACTGACAGGGGCTCACGAGCAGTACTTC; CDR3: CASSQLTGAHEQYF
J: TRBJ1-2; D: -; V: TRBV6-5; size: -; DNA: TGTGCCAGCAGTTACTCGACGGGGGGAAACTATGGCTACACCTTC; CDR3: CASSYSTGGNYGYTF
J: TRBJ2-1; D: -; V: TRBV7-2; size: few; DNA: TGTGCCAGCAGACAACAGGGTAGCTCCTACAATGAGCAGTTCTTC; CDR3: CASRQQGSSYNEQFF
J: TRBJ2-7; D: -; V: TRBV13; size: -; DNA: TGTGCCAGCAGCCCCGGGTCCAGAGGGATATACGAGCAGTACTTC; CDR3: CASSPGSRGIYEQYF
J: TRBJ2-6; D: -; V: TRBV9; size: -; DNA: TGTGCCAGCAGCATTCAGGGTCAGCTTCCTTCTGGGGCCAACGTCCTGACTTTC; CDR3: CASSIQGQLPSGANVLTF
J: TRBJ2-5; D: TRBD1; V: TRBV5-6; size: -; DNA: TGTGCCAGCAGCCTGCGACAGGGTGGAGAGACCCAGTACTTC; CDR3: CASSLRQGGETQYF
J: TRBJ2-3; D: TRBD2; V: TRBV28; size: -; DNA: TGTGCCAGCAGCCTCTTGGAGGGCGGGAGAAGAGATACGCAGTATTTT; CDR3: CASSLLEGGRRDTQYF
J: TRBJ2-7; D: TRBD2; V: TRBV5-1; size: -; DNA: TGCGCCAGCAGCTTGGCTAGCGGGTCCTACGAGCAGTACTTC; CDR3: CASSLASGSYEQYF
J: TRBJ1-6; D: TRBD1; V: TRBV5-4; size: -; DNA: TGTGCCAGCAGCCCCGGGGAGGACAGGGCCTCACCCCTCCACTTT; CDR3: CASSPGEDRASPLHF
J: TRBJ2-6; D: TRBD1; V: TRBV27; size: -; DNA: TGTGCCAGCAGTTTAACAGGGGGCGAGGGGGCCAACGTCCTGACTTTC; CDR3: CASSLTGGEGANVLTF
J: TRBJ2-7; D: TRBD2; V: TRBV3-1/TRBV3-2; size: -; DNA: TGTGCCAGCAGCCACGCGGGAGGCTCCTACGAGCAGTACTTC; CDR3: CASSHAGGSYEQYF
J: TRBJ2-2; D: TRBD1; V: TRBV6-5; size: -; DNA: TGTGCCAGCAGTTGGGGACAGGGGGTCACCGGGGAGCTGTTTTTT; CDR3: CASSWGQGVTGELFF
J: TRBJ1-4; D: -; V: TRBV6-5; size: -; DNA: TGTGCCAGCAGGGCAGGGTGGGGTGAAAAACTGTTTTTT; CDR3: CASRAGWGEKLFF
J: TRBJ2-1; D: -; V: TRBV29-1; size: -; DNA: TGCAGCGTTGCCCAGTCCAGGTGGAATGAGCAGTTCTTC; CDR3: CSVAQSRWNEQFF
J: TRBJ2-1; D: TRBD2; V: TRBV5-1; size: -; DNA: TGCGCCAGCAGCCCCGGGACTAGCGGGATGAGCTCCTACAATGAGCAGTTCTTC; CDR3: CASSPGTSGMSSYNEQFF
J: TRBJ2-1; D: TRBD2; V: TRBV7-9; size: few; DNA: TGTGCCAGCAGGGATCATGGGACTAGCGGGAAGTCCTACAATGAGCAGTTCTTC; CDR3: CASRDHGTSGKSYNEQFF
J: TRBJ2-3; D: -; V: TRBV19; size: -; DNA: TGTGCCAGTAGTATAGCAAAGGGGTCCACAGATACGCAGTATTTT; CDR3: CASSIAKGSTDTQYF
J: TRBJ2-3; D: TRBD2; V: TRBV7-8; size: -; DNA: TGTGCCAGCAGCCAGGGGACTAGCGGGAGTGGGAGCACAGATACGCAGTATTTT; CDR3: CASSQGTSGSGSTDTQYF
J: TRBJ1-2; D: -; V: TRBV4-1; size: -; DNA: TGCGCCAGCAGCCTAGGACAGGGCTACACCTTC; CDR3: CASSLGQGYTF
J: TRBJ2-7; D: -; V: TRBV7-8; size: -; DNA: TGTGCCAGCAGCTCGGGGGACAGCTCCTACGAGCAGTACTTC; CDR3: CASSSGDSSYEQYF
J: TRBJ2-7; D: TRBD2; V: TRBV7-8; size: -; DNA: TGTGCCAGCAGCTTAGTAGCGGGAGGCTACGAGCAGTACTTC; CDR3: CASSLVAGGYEQYF
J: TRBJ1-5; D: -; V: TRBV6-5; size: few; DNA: TGTGCCAGCAGCTATGATCCCAATCAGCCCCAGCATTTT; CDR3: CASSYDPNQPQHF
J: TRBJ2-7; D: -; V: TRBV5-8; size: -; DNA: TGTGCCAGCAGCCCCCACTACGAGCAGTACTTC; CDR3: CASSPHYEQYF